The T cell receptor (beta chain) described here comes from a study of OX40 agonist ivuxolimab in advanced cancers. Study-level background: Past anti-PD-1, anti-PD-L1 or anti-CTLA-4 therapy was accepted, and approximately 40% had received some.

Losses at the gene ends were 1 base for V and 3 bases for J; bases not matched to a gene: 8. CDR3 length equals 17 residues. The germline CDR1 and CDR2 sequences are SGHRS and YFSETQ. Sequencing used immunoSEQ multiplex PCR; TCRdb keeps in-frame clones, though not all of them. Of about 24,000 clones listed, about three quarters were seen once; the top ten hold 18%. Sample: CD4+ or CD8+ T cells sorted from blood, taken in a trial of the OX40 agonist ivuxolimab. The receptor comes from an adult with an advanced solid tumor such as melanoma, head and neck, liver or kidney cancer. V is TRBV5-1 and J is TRBJ2-3, with 10 bases fitting TRBD1. CDR3 loop: CASSLSGQGIGTDTQYF. CDR3 DNA: TGCGCCAGCAGCTTGTCGGGACAGGGGATCGGTACAGATACGCAGTATTTT.